Below, 16 T cell receptor beta chains from the same sample are listed, as sequenced in a study of cytomegalovirus exposure and HLA in healthy donors. It was with 60 Vbeta and 13 Jbeta primers that the PCR ran. Using immunoSEQ multiplex PCR, the repertoire was profiled, and TCRdb retains in-frame clones only, with some absent. The data show 75,000 to 100,000 clones, 65% to 75% seen once. What was sequenced was PBMCs. Receptors were obtained from a female donor in good health and CMV-seropositive.

The chain is built from TRBV4-1 and TRBJ1-1; D unresolved. This CDR3 spans 17 amino acids. V was clipped by 0 bases and J by 0 bases, with 14 bases between them. The germline gives CDR1 MGHRA, CDR2 YSYEKL. The CDR3 DNA reads TGCGCCAGCAGCCAAGAACACGTTGGCAGGATGAACACTGAAGCTTTCTTT. It yields the protein CASSQEHVGRMNTEAFF.

This clone was detected once. The V and J genes are TRBV4-1 and TRBJ2-3, with TRBD2 identical over 9 bases. Trimming cost V 4 bases and J 4 bases; bases outside gene matches: 6. The CDR3 is 15 amino acids. CDR1 is MGHRA and CDR2 is YSYEKL in the germline V gene. DNA of the CDR3: TGCGCCAGCAGCCTGGAGCGGGGGGCCTCAGATACGCAGTATTTT. It yields the protein CASSLERGASDTQYF.

The genes are TRBV2 and TRBJ1-2; D perhaps matches TRBD1 (6 bases). The V gene lost 2 bases and the J gene lost 7 bases, with 8 bases spanning the gap. The CDR3 length is 12 residues. Germline values: CDR1 SNHLY, CDR2 FYNNEI. The CDR3 region is CASSETGTGYTF. CDR3 coding DNA: TGTGCCAGCAGTGAAACAGGGACTGGCTACACCTTC.

The rearrangement links TRBV7-2 to TRBJ2-5; the D gene is possibly TRBD2 (6 bases). Germline CDR1 is SGHTA and CDR2 is FQGNSA. The CDR3 extends over 13 amino acids. Trimming removed 5 bases from V and 0 bases from J, with 7 bases in between. CDR3 protein: CASSRDYQETQYF. DNA for the CDR3: TGTGCCAGCAGCCGGGACTACCAAGAGACCCAGTACTTC.

The genes are TRBV6-5 and TRBJ2-1, with TRBD1 identical over 7 bases. The CDR3 length is 15 residues. V trimming: 5 bases; J trimming: 3 bases; junction bases outside the gene matches: 7. Germline assignment: CDR1 MNHEY and CDR2 SVGAGI. In nucleotides, the CDR3 is TGTGCCAGCAGTCGTTCCGGGGACAGCTACAATGAGCAGTTCTTC. Translation gives CASSRSGDSYNEQFF.

This clone was found once. The chain joins TRBV4-2 to TRBJ1-1; 9 nucleotides agree with TRBD1. Germline V lookup: CDR1 LGHNA, CDR2 YNFKEQ. There are 15 residues in the CDR3. J gave up 1 base and V 4 bases, and 4 bases lay outside the gene matches. The DNA of the CDR3 is TGTGCCAGCAGCCCCCGACAGGGGGGGAACACTGAAGCTTTCTTT. It yields the protein CASSPRQGGNTEAFF.

The J gene is TRBJ2-2, the V gene TRBV10-1; 11 bases agree with TRBD1. Germline V gene lookup returns CDR1 WNHNN and CDR2 SYGVQD (reference sequence). Trimming removed 6 bases from V and 6 bases from J; junction bases left unmatched: 0. This CDR3 region has 13 residues. Written as DNA, the CDR3 is TGCGCCAGCAGGGGACAGGGGGCCGGGGAGCTGTTTTTT. Translating gives CASRGQGAGELFF.

CDR3 loop: CASSLEKGREKAYNEQFF. CDR3 bases: TGTGCCAGCAGCTTGGAAAAAGGACGGGAGAAGGCCTACAATGAGCAGTTCTTC. This chain connects TRBV5-4 to TRBJ2-1; a weak D match, TRBD2 (6 bases). Trimming removed 0 bases at V and 2 bases at J, with 18 bases between. Germline lookup yields CDR1 SGHNT and CDR2 YYREEE (reference sequence). The CDR3 loop spans 18 amino acids.

J is TRBJ1-4 and V is TRBV5-6; 11 nucleotides agree with TRBD1. The CDR3 is made up of 15 amino acids. The trim removed 3 bases at V and 7 bases at J, leaving 5 bases unmatched. CDR1 is SGHDT, CDR2 YYEEEE, per germline. The CDR3 loop reads CASSYRTGGVEKLFF. Written as DNA, the CDR3 is TGTGCCAGCAGCTATCGGACAGGGGGCGTTGAAAAACTGTTTTTT.

This clone was counted between two and nine times. J is TRBJ2-2 and V is TRBV5-1, with 10 positions matching TRBD1. CDR3 length equals 15 residues. With V trimmed by 3 bases and J by 6 bases, 5 bases remained unmatched. The germline CDR1 and CDR2 sequences are SGHRS and YFSETQ. CDR3 region: CASSSGTGAPGELFF. Written as DNA, the CDR3 is TGCGCCAGCAGCTCCGGGACAGGGGCCCCCGGGGAGCTGTTTTTT.

The chain is built from TRBV2 and TRBJ1-2; D is undetermined. The V and J ends lost 8 bases and 4 bases respectively, with 14 bases between them. This CDR3 comprises 13 residues. Germline CDR1 reads SNHLY; CDR2 reads FYNNEI. CDR3 coding DNA: TGTGCCAGCCGTGGAGAACCAATCTATGGCTACACCTTC. Its protein is CASRGEPIYGYTF.

The chain has TRBV5-1 and TRBJ2-7; 8 bases are a match to TRBD2. The CDR3 is 15 amino acids. CDR1 is SGHRS, CDR2 YFSETQ, per germline. V lost 4 bases to trimming and J lost 0 bases; unmatched junction nucleotides: 6. In DNA, the CDR3 is TGCGCCAGCAGCGGGACTAGTCGGAGCTCCTACGAGCAGTACTTC. It is translated as CASSGTSRSSYEQYF.

V and J are TRBV19 and TRBJ1-5, with D uncertain. There are 12 residues in the CDR3. Trimming shortened V by 7 bases and J by 9 bases, and 13 bases separated the two germline ends. Germline-derived CDR1 and CDR2 are LNHDA and SQIVND (reference sequence). CDR3 in DNA: TGTGCCAGTACTACCCTGGGGAGGCCCCAGCATTTT. This gives the protein CASTTLGRPQHF.

The V gene is TRBV4-2, the J gene TRBJ2-3, with D perhaps TRBD2 (5 bases). Germline V gene data show CDR1 as LGHNA and CDR2 as YNFKEQ. V lost 0 bases and J 5 bases, leaving 18 bases between the germline ends. The length of the CDR3 is 17 residues. The CDR3 bases are TGTGCCAGCAGCCAAGATTTCCAGAGGGCCTATATAGATACGCAGTATTTT. Translating gives CASSQDFQRAYIDTQYF.

The genes are TRBV7-2 and TRBJ2-7; D is unclear. Germline-derived CDR1 and CDR2 are SGHTA and FQGNSA. V lost 1 base and J 4 bases, leaving 11 bases between the germline ends. The CDR3 has 14 amino acids. CDR3 residues: CASSLGAANYEQYF. The CDR3 region has the DNA TGTGCCAGCAGCTTAGGCGCGGCTAATTACGAGCAGTACTTC.

The V and J genes are TRBV7-2 and TRBJ2-1, with TRBD1 matching 9 bases. This CDR3 comprises 18 residues. With V trimmed by 1 base and J by 7 bases, 14 bases remained unmatched. Germline V gene lookup returns CDR1 SGHTA and CDR2 FQGNSA. The CDR3 reads CASSLVMRGQGPWNEQFF. DNA of the CDR3: TGTGCCAGCAGCTTAGTCATGAGAGGACAGGGGCCCTGGAATGAGCAGTTCTTC.